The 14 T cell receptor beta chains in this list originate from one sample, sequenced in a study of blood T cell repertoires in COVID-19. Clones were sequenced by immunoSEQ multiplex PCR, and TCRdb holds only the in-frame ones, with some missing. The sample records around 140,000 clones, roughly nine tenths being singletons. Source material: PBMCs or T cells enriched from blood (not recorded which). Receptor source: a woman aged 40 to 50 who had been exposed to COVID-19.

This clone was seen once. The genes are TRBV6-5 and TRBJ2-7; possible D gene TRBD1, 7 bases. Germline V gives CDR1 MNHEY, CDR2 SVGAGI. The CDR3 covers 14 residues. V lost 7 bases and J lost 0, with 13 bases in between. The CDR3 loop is CASTPGGYSYEQYF. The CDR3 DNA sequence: TGTGCCAGCACCCCAGGGGGGTACTCCTACGAGCAGTACTTC.

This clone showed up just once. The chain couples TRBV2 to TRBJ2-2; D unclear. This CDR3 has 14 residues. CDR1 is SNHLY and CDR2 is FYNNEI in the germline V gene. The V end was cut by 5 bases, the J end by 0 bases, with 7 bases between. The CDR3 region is CASSLDTNTGELFF. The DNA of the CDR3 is TGTGCCAGCAGTCTTGACACGAACACCGGGGAGCTGTTTTTT.

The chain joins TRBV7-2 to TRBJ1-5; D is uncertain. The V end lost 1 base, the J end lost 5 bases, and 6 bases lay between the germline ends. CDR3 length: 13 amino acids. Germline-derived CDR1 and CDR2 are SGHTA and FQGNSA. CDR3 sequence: CASSLGAHQPQHF. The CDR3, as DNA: TGTGCCAGCAGCTTAGGGGCCCATCAGCCCCAGCATTTT. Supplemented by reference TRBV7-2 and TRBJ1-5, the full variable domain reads GAGVSQSPSNKVTEKGKDVELRCDPISGHTALYWYRQSLGQGLEFLIYFQGNSAPDKSGLPSDRFSAERTGGSVSTLTIQRTQQEDSAVYLCASSLGAHQPQHFGDGTRLSIL.

Written as DNA, the CDR3 is TGTGCCAGCAGTTACTCGTCGGGAGCTGGGGTAGCCAAAAACATTCAGTACTTC. Amino acids: CASSYSSGAGVAKNIQYF. This chain links TRBV6-2 or TRBV6-3 with TRBJ2-4, with D maybe TRBD2 (6 bases). The V gene's germline CDR1 is MNHEY and CDR2 SVGEGT. CDR3 length equals 18 residues. V was clipped by 0 bases and J by 0 bases, with 15 bases between them.

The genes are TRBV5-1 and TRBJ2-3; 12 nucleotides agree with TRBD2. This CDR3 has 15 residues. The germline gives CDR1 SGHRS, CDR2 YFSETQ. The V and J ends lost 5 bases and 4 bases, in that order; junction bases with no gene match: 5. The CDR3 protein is CASSPASGGADTQYF. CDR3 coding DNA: TGCGCCAGCAGTCCCGCTAGCGGGGGGGCAGATACGCAGTATTTT.

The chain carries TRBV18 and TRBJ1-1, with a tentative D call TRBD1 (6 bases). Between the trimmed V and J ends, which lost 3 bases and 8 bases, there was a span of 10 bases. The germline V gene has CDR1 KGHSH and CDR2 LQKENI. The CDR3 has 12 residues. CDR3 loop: CASSPSTGEAFF. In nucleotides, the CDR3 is TGTGCCAGCTCACCTTCAACAGGGGAAGCTTTCTTT.

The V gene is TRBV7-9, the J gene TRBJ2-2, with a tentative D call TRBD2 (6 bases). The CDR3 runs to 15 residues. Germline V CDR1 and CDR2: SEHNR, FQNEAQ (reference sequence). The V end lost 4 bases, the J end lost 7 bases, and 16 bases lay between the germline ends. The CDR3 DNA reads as TGTGCCAGCAGCTCGGACACGCGGAGGGGCGGGGAGCTGTTTTTT. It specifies CASSSDTRRGGELFF.

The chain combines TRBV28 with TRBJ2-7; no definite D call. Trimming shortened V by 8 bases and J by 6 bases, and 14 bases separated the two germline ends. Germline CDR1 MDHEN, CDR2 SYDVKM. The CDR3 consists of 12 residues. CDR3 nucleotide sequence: TGTGCCAGCTTGCCCCCAACGGGCGAGCAGTACTTC. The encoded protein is CASLPPTGEQYF.

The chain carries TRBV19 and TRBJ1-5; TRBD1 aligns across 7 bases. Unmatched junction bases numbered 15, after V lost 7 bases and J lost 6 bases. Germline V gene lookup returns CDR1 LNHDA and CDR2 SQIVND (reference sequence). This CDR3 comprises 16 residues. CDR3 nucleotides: TGTGCCAGTACCTCTCACCCAGGGGGTCTGGGTCAGCCCCAGCATTTT. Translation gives CASTSHPGGLGQPQHF.

The CDR3 loop is CASSADRGGSPLHF. The DNA of the CDR3 is TGCGCCAGCAGCGCGGACAGGGGAGGTTCACCCCTCCACTTT. V and J are TRBV5-1 and TRBJ1-6; 9 bases match TRBD1. Trimming cost V 4 bases and J 9 bases; bases outside gene matches: 5. The CDR3 is 14 residues long. The germline gives CDR1 SGHRS, CDR2 YFSETQ.

CDR3 amino acids: CASSYGDKNTEAFF. CDR3 bases: TGTGCCAGCAGTTACGGGGACAAGAACACTGAAGCTTTCTTT. The chain employs TRBV6-2 or TRBV6-3 and TRBJ1-1; D may be TRBD1 (6 bases). Germline CDR1 MNHEY, CDR2 SVGEGT. The V end was cut by 2 bases, the J end by 1 base, with 8 bases between. The CDR3 is 14 residues long.

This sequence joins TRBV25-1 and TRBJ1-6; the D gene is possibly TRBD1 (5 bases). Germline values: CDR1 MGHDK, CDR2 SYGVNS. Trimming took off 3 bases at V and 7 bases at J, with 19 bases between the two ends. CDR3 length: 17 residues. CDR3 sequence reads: CASSDKHGGVGNSPLHF. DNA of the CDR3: TGTGCCAGCAGTGATAAACACGGAGGGGTAGGGAATTCACCCCTCCACTTT.

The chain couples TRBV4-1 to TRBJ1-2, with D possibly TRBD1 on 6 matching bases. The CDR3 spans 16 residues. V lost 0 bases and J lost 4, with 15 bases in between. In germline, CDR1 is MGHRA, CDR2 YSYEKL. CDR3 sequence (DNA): TGCGCCAGCAGCCAAGATCCAGCGGACAGCCTCTATGGCTACACCTTC. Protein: CASSQDPADSLYGYTF.

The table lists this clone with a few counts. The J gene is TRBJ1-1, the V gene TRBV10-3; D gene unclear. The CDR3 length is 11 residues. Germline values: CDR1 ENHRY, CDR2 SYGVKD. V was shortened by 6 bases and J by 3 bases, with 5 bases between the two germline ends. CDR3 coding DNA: TGTGCCATCAGGAGGGACACTGAAGCTTTCTTT. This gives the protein CAIRRDTEAFF.